A single sample gave rise to the 18 T cell receptor beta chains below, sequenced in a study of T cell responses to AZD1222 COVID-19 vaccine. TCRdb keeps only in-frame clones here, not all; method: immunoSEQ multiplex PCR. This table holds around 150,000 clones, nearly 95% found once. The material was peripheral blood, obtained 28 days after the second AZD1222 dose. The source of these receptors is an adult who received the AZD1222 COVID-19 vaccine.

The V call is TRBV9, the J call TRBJ2-2; 15 nucleotides agree with TRBD2. The length of the CDR3 is 18 residues. J was trimmed by 0 bases and V by 2 bases; bases with no gene match: 2. The germline V gene encodes CDR1 SGDLS and CDR2 YYNGEE. CDR3 bases: TGTGCCAGCAGCGTCGGGACTAGCGGGAGGTCGAACACCGGGGAGCTGTTTTTT. This gives the protein CASSVGTSGRSNTGELFF.

This chain joins TRBV11-2 and TRBJ1-5; 7 positions agree with TRBD1. V dropped 7 bases and J dropped 9; count of bases not matched to a gene: 9. The CDR3 is 13 amino acids. CDR1 is SGHAT, CDR2 FQNNGV, per germline. In DNA form, the CDR3 reads TGTGCCAGCAAGGCGACAGGGACTGGGCCCCAGCATTTT. Translation gives CASKATGTGPQHF.

The chain carries TRBV19 and TRBJ2-5; D not resolved. V was pared by 5 bases and J by 2 bases, with 9 bases between. CDR3 length: 13 residues. Germline V gives CDR1 LNHDA, CDR2 SQIVND (reference sequence). This CDR3 reads CASSSLRQETQYF. In DNA, the CDR3 is TGTGCCAGTAGTTCCCTTCGGCAAGAGACCCAGTACTTC. Full variable domain (remainder filled in from reference TRBV19 and TRBJ2-5): DGGITQSPKYLFRKEGQNVTLSCEQNLNHDAMYWYRQDPGQGLRLIYYSQIVNDFQKGDIAEGYSVSREKKESFPLTVTSAQKNPTAFYLCASSSLRQETQYFGPGTRLLVL.

The gene calls are TRBV28 and TRBJ2-1; 11 positions match TRBD2. Per germline, CDR1 MDHEN and CDR2 SYDVKM. There are 15 residues in the CDR3. The V and J ends lost 6 bases and 6 bases, in that order; junction bases with no gene match: 7. CDR3 DNA: TGTGCCAGCAGCCAGACTAGCGGGAACTTCAATGAGCAGTTCTTC. As protein: CASSQTSGNFNEQFF.

The V call is TRBV27, the J call TRBJ1-2; TRBD1 aligns across 7 bases. CDR1 is MNHEY and CDR2 is SMNVEV in the germline V gene (reference sequence). This CDR3 region has 16 residues. V shed 5 bases and J 8 bases; nucleotides not matched to a gene: 17. The DNA for the CDR3 is TGTGCCAGCAGTCGATATTACACAGGGGCGACCCGGGGCTACACCTTC. As protein: CASSRYYTGATRGYTF.

The chain couples TRBV6-5 to TRBJ2-5; 14 bases are a match to TRBD2. V trimming: 7 bases; J trimming: 7 bases; junction bases outside the gene matches: 8. The CDR3 consists of 15 residues. Germline CDR1 reads MNHEY; CDR2 reads SVGAGI. The CDR3 coding sequence is TGTGCCAGCACCCAGGGACTAGCGGGAGTGGGGACCCAGTACTTC. Translation: CASTQGLAGVGTQYF.

The V call is TRBV6-6, the J call TRBJ1-4; 7 nucleotides match TRBD1. V lost 5 bases to trimming and J lost 8 bases; unmatched junction nucleotides: 11. This CDR3 is built from 15 residues. Germline CDR1 and CDR2: MNHNY and SVGAGI (reference sequence). CDR3 bases: TGTGCCAGCAGTGACACAGGGGCCCAGGGGGAAAAACTGTTTTTT. It encodes CASSDTGAQGEKLFF.

This chain connects TRBV10-1 to TRBJ2-3; D possibly corresponds to TRBD1 (5 bases). CDR1 is WNHNN and CDR2 is SYGVQD in the germline V gene (reference sequence). Trimming shortened V by 3 bases and J by 3 bases, and 13 bases separated the two germline ends. The CDR3 has 15 residues. CDR3 region: CASSDTGISTDTQYF. DNA of the CDR3: TGCGCCAGCAGTGATACAGGAATTTCGACAGATACGCAGTATTTT.

This rearrangement joins TRBV3-1 (or the pseudogene TRBV3-2) to TRBJ1-2, with D possibly being TRBD1 (6 bases). Germline CDR1 and CDR2: LGHDT and YNNKEL (reference sequence). The CDR3 extends over 15 amino acids. The germline V and J ends were trimmed by 0 bases and 5 bases, with 13 bases remaining between them. CDR3 nucleotides: TGTGCCAGCAGCCAAGATCCTGGGACACCTTATGGCTACACCTTC. Translation: CASSQDPGTPYGYTF.

This chain's CDR3 is CASSYSSTTNEKLFF. The CDR3 nucleotides read TGTGCCAGCAGTTACTCGAGCACAACTAATGAAAAACTGTTTTTT. The rearrangement links TRBV6-2 or TRBV6-3 to TRBJ1-4; D remains ambiguous. Trimming shortened V by 0 bases and J by 0 bases, and 5 bases separated the two germline ends. There are 15 residues in the CDR3. CDR1 and CDR2 (germline): MNHEY, SVGEGT.

The sample holds one count of this clone. The chain combines TRBV3-1 (or the pseudogene TRBV3-2) with TRBJ1-2; D is unclear. In germline, CDR1 is LGHDT, CDR2 YNNKEL (reference sequence). Trimming took off 3 bases at V and 7 bases at J, with 9 bases between the two ends. The CDR3 is 12 amino acids. CDR3: CASSHGFSGYTF. DNA of the CDR3: TGTGCCAGCAGCCACGGGTTTTCTGGCTACACCTTC.

The V call is TRBV12-3 or TRBV12-4, the J call TRBJ1-2; D unclear. The CDR3 is made up of 12 amino acids. Trimming pared 6 bases from V and 1 base from J, leaving 6 bases between. The CDR3 sequence is CASSRLNYGYTF. The CDR3 region has the DNA TGTGCCAGCAGCCGACTTAACTATGGCTACACCTTC.

The genes are TRBV2 and TRBJ1-1; tentative D call: TRBD1 (5 bases). Germline values: CDR1 SNHLY, CDR2 FYNNEI. Trimming took off 7 bases at V and 1 base at J, with 10 bases between the two ends. The CDR3 extends over 13 amino acids. This CDR3 reads CASNNDRNTEAFF. As DNA, the CDR3 is TGTGCCAGCAACAACGACAGGAACACTGAAGCTTTCTTT. The whole variable domain, remainder taken from reference TRBV2 and TRBJ1-1, is EPEVTQTPSHQVTQMGQEVILRCVPISNHLYFYWYRQILGQKVEFLVSFYNNEISEKSEIFDDQFSVERPDGSNFTLKIRSTKLEDSAMYFCASNNDRNTEAFFGQGTRLTVV.

The chain has TRBV19 and TRBJ2-2; a weak D match, TRBD2 (6 bases). This CDR3 has 16 amino acids. V lost 3 bases and J 8 bases, leaving 19 bases between the germline ends. Germline V gene data show CDR1 as LNHDA and CDR2 as SQIVND (reference sequence). The CDR3 DNA is TGTGCCAGTAGTATTCCTATCGTCCAAGGAGGGGGGGAGCTGTTTTTT. This encodes CASSIPIVQGGGELFF. The full variable domain, rest sourced from reference TRBV19 and TRBJ2-2, is DGGITQSPKYLFRKEGQNVTLSCEQNLNHDAMYWYRQDPGQGLRLIYYSQIVNDFQKGDIAEGYSVSREKKESFPLTVTSAQKNPTAFYLCASSIPIVQGGGELFFGEGSRLTVL.

To note about this clone: At the DNA level, this CDR3 is encoded by other sequences in the same sample as well. The chain combines TRBV9 with TRBJ1-6; possible D gene TRBD1, 6 bases. The germline CDR1 and CDR2 sequences are SGDLS and YYNGEE. V gave up 2 bases and J gave up 10 bases, with 7 bases separating them. This CDR3 comprises 12 residues. CDR3 DNA: TGTGCCAGCAGCGTTGGGGGCTCACCCCTCCACTTT. It specifies CASSVGGSPLHF.

The rearrangement joins TRBV2 to TRBJ1-6; the match to TRBD1 covers 8 bases. Germline V CDR1 and CDR2: SNHLY, FYNNEI. The J segment lost 8 bases and the V segment lost 6 bases, leaving 6 bases of the junction unmatched. This CDR3 contains 14 residues. The CDR3 region has the DNA TGTGCCAGCAGCCAAGGACAGGGTTATTCACCCCTCCACTTT. Residues: CASSQGQGYSPLHF.

The chain links TRBV6-5 to TRBJ1-3; 7 nucleotides align to TRBD1. The junction had 5 bases not matched to a gene; V was cut back by 6 bases and J by 0 bases. Germline V gene data show CDR1 as MNHEY and CDR2 as SVGAGI. The CDR3 length is 15 residues. CDR3 nucleotides: TGTGCCAGCAGGATACAGGGGAACTCTGGAAACACCATATATTTT. It is translated as CASRIQGNSGNTIYF.

The chain carries TRBV15 and TRBJ2-3, with TRBD2 matching over 10 bases. CDR1 is LNHNV and CDR2 is YYDKDF in the germline V gene (reference sequence). The CDR3 extends over 17 amino acids. Unmatched junction bases numbered 7, after V lost 1 base and J lost 3 bases. CDR3 in amino acids: CATSRARLAGPTDTQYF. The DNA for the CDR3 is TGTGCCACCAGCAGAGCGCGACTAGCGGGTCCTACAGATACGCAGTATTTT.